This paragraph reports one TCR beta chain. The data belong to a study of blood T cell repertoires in COVID-19. At the level of the study: COVID-19 samples collected from the United States, Italy and Spain covered acute and convalescent phases.

Sequenced by immunoSEQ multiplex PCR; TCRdb stores in-frame clones only, minus some. The sample yields about 170,000 clones, under 90% seen once. Germline loops: CDR1 LGHDT, CDR2 YNNKEL (reference sequence). CDR3 size: 16 residues. The ends were cut back, 4 bases at V and 6 bases at J, with 19 bases in the middle. This clonotype was obtained from an elderly woman with active or convalescent COVID-19. The J gene is TRBJ2-1, the V gene TRBV3-1 (or the pseudogene TRBV3-2); tentative D call: TRBD2 (5 bases). The sequenced sample consisted of peripheral blood. CDR3 amino acids: CASSPRGKVKGNEQFF. The CDR3 bases are TGTGCCAGCAGCCCCCGAGGGAAGGTTAAGGGCAATGAGCAGTTCTTC.